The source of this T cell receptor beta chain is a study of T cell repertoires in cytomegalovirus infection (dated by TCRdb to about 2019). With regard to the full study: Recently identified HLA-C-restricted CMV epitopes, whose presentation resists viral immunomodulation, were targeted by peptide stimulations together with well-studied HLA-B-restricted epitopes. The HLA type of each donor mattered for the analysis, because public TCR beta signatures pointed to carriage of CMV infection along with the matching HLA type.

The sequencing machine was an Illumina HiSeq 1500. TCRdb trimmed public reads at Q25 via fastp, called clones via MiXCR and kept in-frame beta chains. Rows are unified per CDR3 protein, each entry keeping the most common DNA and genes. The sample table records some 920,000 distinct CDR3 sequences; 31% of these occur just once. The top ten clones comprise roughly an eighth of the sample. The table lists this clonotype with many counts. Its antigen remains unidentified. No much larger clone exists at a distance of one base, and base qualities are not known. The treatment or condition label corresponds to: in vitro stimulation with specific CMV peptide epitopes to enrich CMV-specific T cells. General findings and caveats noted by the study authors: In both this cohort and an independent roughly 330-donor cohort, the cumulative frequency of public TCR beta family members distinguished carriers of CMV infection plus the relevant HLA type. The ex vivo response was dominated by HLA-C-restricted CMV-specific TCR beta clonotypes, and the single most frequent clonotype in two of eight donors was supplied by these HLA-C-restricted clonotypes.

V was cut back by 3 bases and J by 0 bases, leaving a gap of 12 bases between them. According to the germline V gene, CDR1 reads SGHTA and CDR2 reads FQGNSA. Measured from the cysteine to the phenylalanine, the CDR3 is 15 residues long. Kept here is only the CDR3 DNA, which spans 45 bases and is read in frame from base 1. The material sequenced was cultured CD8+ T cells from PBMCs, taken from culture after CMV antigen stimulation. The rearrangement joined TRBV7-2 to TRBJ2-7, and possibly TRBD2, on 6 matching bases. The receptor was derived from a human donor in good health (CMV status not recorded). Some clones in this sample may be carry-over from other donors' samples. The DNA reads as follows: TGTGCCAGCAGCTTTGCTGGACTACCCTCCTACGAGCAGTACTTC. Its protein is CASSFAGLPSYEQYF.